A selection of T cell receptor beta chains follows, all from one sample in a study of brain T cells in children with intractable seizures. Method: immunoSEQ multiplex PCR; TCRdb's copy keeps in-frame clones and lacks some. The sample lists about 340,000 clones, over 90% occurring once. The sample in question was peripheral blood, obtained roughly 5 months after surgery. These receptors all stem from a boy under three years old with tuberous sclerosis and intractable seizures. CDR3s include the opening cysteine and the closing phenylalanine or tryptophan. A D gene is named only where the DNA matches it firmly. Clone size is shown for a subset of rows, as once, few, many or a class of expanded clone.

NA TRBD1 TRBJ2-7 TRBV7-9 TGTGCCAGCAGCTATACCGGGACAGACTACGAGCAGTACTTC CASSYTGTDYEQYF
NA TRBD1 TRBJ2-7 TRBV7-2 TGTGCCACCAAAACCGGGACAGGGGGAAAAGAGCAGTACTTC CATKTGTGGKEQYF
NA TRBD2 TRBJ2-7 TRBV3-1/TRBV3-2 TGTGCCAGCAGCCAAGATTGGGCTAGCGGAGCCTACGAGCAGTACTTC CASSQDWASGAYEQYF
NA TRBD2 TRBJ2-7 TRBV9 TGTGCCAGCAGCGTATTGGCGGGAGCGTCCTACGAGCAGTACTTC CASSVLAGASYEQYF
NA NA TRBJ2-7 TRBV5-6 TGTGCCAGCGGGACCTCCGAGCAGTACTTC CASGTSEQYF
NA TRBD1 TRBJ2-4 TRBV3-1/TRBV3-2 TGTGCCAGCAGCCAAGTACAGGGGGTATTCAAAAACATTCAGTACTTC CASSQVQGVFKNIQYF
once TRBD2 TRBJ2-2 TRBV10-3 TGTGCCATCAGTATTAGGACTAGCGAAACCGGGGAGCTGTTTTTT CAISIRTSETGELFF
NA TRBD1 TRBJ2-3 TRBV7-9 TGTGCCAGCAGCTTAGGGGACAGGGTTTCCCCAGATACGCAGTATTTT CASSLGDRVSPDTQYF
once TRBD2 TRBJ2-7 TRBV14 TGTGCCAGCAGCCAAGTTAGCGGGAAAAGGTCCTACGAGCAGTACTTC CASSQVSGKRSYEQYF
NA NA TRBJ1-5 TRBV7-8 TGTGCCAGCAGCTTAGAGGGTTATAGCAATCAGCCCCAGCATTTT CASSLEGYSNQPQHF
NA NA TRBJ2-7 TRBV10-3 TGTGCCATCAGTGGGTCCGGGTTAGCGGCCTCCTACGAGCAGTACTTC CAISGSGLAASYEQYF
NA TRBD2 TRBJ2-1 TRBV11-3 TGTGCCAGCAGCTCCTCAGCGGGAGGTTCCTACAATGAGCAGTTCTTC CASSSSAGGSYNEQFF
NA NA TRBJ1-3 TRBV10-3 TGTGCCATCAGTCTCGATGGAGGGTGCCGGTATTTT CAISLDGGCRYF
NA TRBD1 TRBJ1-1 TRBV3-1/TRBV3-2 TGTGCCAGCAGCCTCAAACAGGGGATGGCTTTCTTT CASSLKQGMAFF
NA NA TRBJ1-2 TRBV11-3 TGTGCCAGCAGCCCCGAGGGGTCTTCTTATGGCTACACCTTC CASSPEGSSYGYTF
NA TRBD1 TRBJ2-5 TRBV7-9 TGTGCCAGCAGCTTAGCGACAGGGGAAGAGACCCAGTACTTC CASSLATGEETQYF
NA NA TRBJ1-1 TRBV15 TGTGCCACCAGCAGATCCCCAACTTGGACTGCTGAAGCTTTCTTT CATSRSPTWTAEAFF
NA TRBD1 TRBJ1-2 TRBV6-5 TGTGCCAGCAGTTACGCAGGACAGGGGGATAGTGGCACCTTC CASSYAGQGDSGTF
NA NA TRBJ2-7 TRBV28 TGTGCCAGCAGCCGTATGACCTACGAGCAGTACTTC CASSRMTYEQYF
once NA TRBJ1-1 TRBV29-1 TGCAGCGCTCAGAACACTGAAGCTTTCTTT CSAQNTEAFF
NA NA TRBJ1-5 TRBV19 TGTGCCAGTAGTATAGATACTGGCCAGCCTAGCAATCAGCCCCAGCATTTT CASSIDTGQPSNQPQHF
NA TRBD1 TRBJ2-1 TRBV27 TGTGCCAGCAGTTTCGGACAGGGCAATGAGCAGTTCTTC CASSFGQGNEQFF
NA NA TRBJ2-1 TRBV4-1 TGCGCCAGCAGCCAAGATGAGGGGGCCTACAATGAGCAGTTCTTC CASSQDEGAYNEQFF
NA NA TRBJ2-5 TRBV6-1 TGTGCCAGCAGTGAGAACATAGGGCCCTTCGTAGAGACCCAGTACTTC CASSENIGPFVETQYF
NA NA TRBJ2-2 TRBV7-9 TGTGCCAGCAGCTTAGATGGTAACACCGGGGAGCTGTTTTTT CASSLDGNTGELFF
NA NA TRBJ2-1 TRBV7-7 TGTGCTAGCAGCTTGGAGGAAACCTCCTACAATGAGCAGTTCTTC CASSLEETSYNEQFF
NA NA TRBJ1-5 TRBV7-2 TGTGCCAGCAGCTTATCAGGAGAGAGCAATCAGCCCCAGCATTTT CASSLSGESNQPQHF
NA TRBD1 TRBJ1-4 TRBV6-6 TGTGCCAGCAGTCTGATAACGAGGGGGCGCAGGGCTTCTGAAAAACTGTTTTTT CASSLITRGRRASEKLFF
NA TRBD1 TRBJ1-2 TRBV10-1 TGCGCCAGCAGCGCCGGGACAGGCCTCGGCTACACCTTC CASSAGTGLGYTF
NA NA TRBJ1-2 TRBV6-5 TGTGCCAGCAGTTACGGGGGGCTGGGCTATGGCTACACCTTC CASSYGGLGYGYTF
NA NA TRBJ2-1 TRBV13 TGTGCCAGCAGCTTGCTTAAGAGCTCCTACAATGAGCAGTTCTTC CASSLLKSSYNEQFF
once TRBD1 TRBJ1-6 TRBV30 TGTGCCTGGGGGGACAGTCCCTATAATTCACCCCTCCACTTT CAWGDSPYNSPLHF
few NA TRBJ2-5 TRBV4-1 TGCGCCAGCAGCCAAGGACCGATGGAGACCCAGTACTTC CASSQGPMETQYF
NA TRBD1 TRBJ2-5 TRBV5-5 TGTGCCAGCAGCACCGGGACAGAAGAGACCCAGTACTTC CASSTGTEETQYF
NA TRBD2 TRBJ2-1 TRBV27 TGTGCCAGCAGTTTATCTAGCGGGAGTAATGAGCAGTTCTTC CASSLSSGSNEQFF
NA NA TRBJ2-3 TRBV7-9 TGTGCCAGCAGCTTAGCATCCCATACCGGGACCTACACAGATACGCAGTATTTT CASSLASHTGTYTDTQYF
NA NA TRBJ1-3 TRBV28 TGTGCCAGCAGTACTAATGGACGGGGGGTAAACACCATATATTTT CASSTNGRGVNTIYF
NA TRBD2 TRBJ2-1 TRBV6-5 TGTGCCAGCAGTTACGATACTAGCGGGGGGGCCAATGAGCAGTTCTTC CASSYDTSGGANEQFF
NA TRBD2 TRBJ2-1 TRBV6-5 TGTGCCAGCAGGGGGGGAGGGTTTTTCAATGAGCAGTTCTTC CASRGGGFFNEQFF
NA TRBD1 TRBJ1-2 TRBV6-5 TGTGCCAGCACTCTACCCGGGACAGGCTTAGGCTACACCTTC CASTLPGTGLGYTF
once NA TRBJ2-7 TRBV15 TGTGCCACCAGCGACAGATATTCCTACGAGCAGTACTTC CATSDRYSYEQYF
NA NA TRBJ1-2 TRBV21-1 TGTGCCAGCAGCAACGTCCCAGGGGGGATTTTTTATGGCTACACCTTC CASSNVPGGIFYGYTF
NA NA TRBJ2-3 TRBV19 TGTGCCAGTAGGGCTAGCACAGATACGCAGTATTTT CASRASTDTQYF
NA TRBD1 TRBJ2-4 TRBV19 TGTGCCAGTAGTATTTACGGGACAGGGGGAGAGGACATTCAGTACTTC CASSIYGTGGEDIQYF
NA TRBD2 TRBJ2-7 TRBV30 TGTGCCTGGAGGGACCCTAGCGGGTGGGGCGACGAGCAGTACTTC CAWRDPSGWGDEQYF
once NA TRBJ1-1 TRBV30 TGTGCCTGGAGTGGAAGGATCTCAAGGACTGAAGCTTTCTTT CAWSGRISRTEAFF
NA TRBD1 TRBJ2-5 TRBV6-5 TGTGCCAGCAGTCGCAGGGGGCGCGGGGAGACCCAGTACTTC CASSRRGRGETQYF
NA TRBD1 TRBJ2-2 TRBV3-1/TRBV3-2 TGTGCCAGCAGCCAATTCTCCGGGACAGGGTACACCGGGGAGCTGTTTTTT CASSQFSGTGYTGELFF
NA NA TRBJ1-2 TRBV29-1 TGCAGCGTTGAAGACCCTTTCCCAGACAGGTTATCTACTAACTATGGCTACACCTTC CSVEDPFPDRLSTNYGYTF
NA TRBD1 TRBJ1-2 TRBV11-2 TGTGCCAGCAGCTTAGTTTGGCAGGGGGTGGGTAACTATGGCTACACCTTC CASSLVWQGVGNYGYTF
NA NA TRBJ1-5 TRBV6-4 TGTGCCAGCAGTGCCCCGCGAGTGGCGGGCAATCAGCCCCAGCATTTT CASSAPRVAGNQPQHF
NA NA TRBJ2-7 TRBV5-4 TGTGCCAGCAGCCGCCGGGACAAAGCCTACGAGCAGTACTTC CASSRRDKAYEQYF
once TRBD2 TRBJ2-3 TRBV12-3/TRBV12-4 TGTGCCAGCAGTCGACTAGCGGCAGATACGCAGTATTTT CASSRLAADTQYF
NA NA TRBJ1-5 TRBV2 TGTGCCAGCAGGCAGTCTTATAGCAATCAGCCCCAGCATTTT CASRQSYSNQPQHF
NA TRBD1 TRBJ2-2 TRBV10-3 TGTGCCATCAGAGACACAGGGGGCGCAAGCACCGGGGAGCTGTTTTTT CAIRDTGGASTGELFF